This TCR beta chain emerged from a study of blood T cell repertoires in COVID-19. Study-wide background: Sites in the United States, Italy and Spain provided acute and convalescent COVID-19 samples. PBMCs, B-cell-depleted T cells, or T cells were the source of the cDNA or gDNA that made up the material.

This clone has more than one count but fewer than ten. Trimming cost V 2 bases and J 0 bases, with 9 bases left between them. This CDR3 has 15 amino acids. Germline-derived CDR1 and CDR2 are SGHNT and YYREEE (reference sequence). In the original processing: Estimation of nucleated cell counts relied on the amplification of reference gene primers. The data were produced by immunoSEQ multiplex PCR, yet TCRdb's version contains in-frame clones alone and is incomplete. From that table come the V and J calls and clone size; the DNA was used to work out D and trimming. The data hold roughly 140,000 clones, with approximately 88% observed a single time.

The sample taken for sequencing was peripheral blood. The sequence derives from a man between 65 and 79 years old with acute or convalescent COVID-19. The chain has TRBV5-4 and TRBJ2-1, with D possibly being TRBD2 (6 bases). For the CDR3, the DNA is TGTGCCAGCAGCTTTAGCGGTAGCTCCTACAATGAGCAGTTCTTC. Protein sequence: CASSFSGSSYNEQFF.